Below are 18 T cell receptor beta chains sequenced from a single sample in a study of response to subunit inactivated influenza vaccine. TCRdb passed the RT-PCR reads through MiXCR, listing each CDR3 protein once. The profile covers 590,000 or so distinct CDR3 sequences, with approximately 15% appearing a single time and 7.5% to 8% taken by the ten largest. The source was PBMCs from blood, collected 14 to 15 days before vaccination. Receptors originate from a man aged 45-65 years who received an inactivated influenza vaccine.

The CDR3 reads CSVPPSGRASGEQFF. CDR3 bases: TGCAGCGTCCCCCCTAGCGGGAGGGCCTCGGGCGAGCAGTTCTTC. This chain joins TRBV29-1 and TRBJ2-1, with 12 bases that match TRBD2. The germline V gene has CDR1 SQVTM and CDR2 ANQGSEA. The V segment lost 6 bases and the J segment 10 bases; nucleotides outside the gene matches: 13. CDR3 length: 15 residues.

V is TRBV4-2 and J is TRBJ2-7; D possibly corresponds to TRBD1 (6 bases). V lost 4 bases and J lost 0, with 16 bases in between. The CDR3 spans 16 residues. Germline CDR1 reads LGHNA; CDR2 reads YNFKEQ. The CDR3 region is CASSLDGQTSSYEQYF. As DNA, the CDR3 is TGTGCCAGCAGCCTCGACGGACAGACGAGCTCCTACGAGCAGTACTTC.

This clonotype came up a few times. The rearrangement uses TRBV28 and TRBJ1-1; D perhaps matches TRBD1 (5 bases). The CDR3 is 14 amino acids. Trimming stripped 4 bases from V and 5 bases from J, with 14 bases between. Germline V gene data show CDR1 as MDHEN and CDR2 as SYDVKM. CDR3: CASSSTGPGTEAFF. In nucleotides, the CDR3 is TGTGCCAGCAGTTCGACGGGGCCGGGGACTGAAGCTTTCTTT.

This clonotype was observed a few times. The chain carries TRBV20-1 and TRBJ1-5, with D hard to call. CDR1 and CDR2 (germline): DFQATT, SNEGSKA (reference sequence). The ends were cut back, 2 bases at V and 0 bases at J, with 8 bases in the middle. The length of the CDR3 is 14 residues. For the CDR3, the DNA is TGCAGTGCTAGAAAAGGATATAGCAATCAGCCCCAGCATTTT. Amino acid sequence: CSARKGYSNQPQHF.

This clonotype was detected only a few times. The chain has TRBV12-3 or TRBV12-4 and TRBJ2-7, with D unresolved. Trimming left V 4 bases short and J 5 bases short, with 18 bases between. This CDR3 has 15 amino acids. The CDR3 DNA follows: TGTGCCAGCAGTTCGTCCTCCGGGCCACGGAACGAGCAGTACTTC. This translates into CASSSSSGPRNEQYF.

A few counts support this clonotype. The CDR3 loop reads CASSVRQGSGELFF. The CDR3 DNA reads TGCGCCAGCAGCGTCCGACAGGGGTCCGGGGAGCTGTTTTTT. This chain uses TRBV5-1 with TRBJ2-2; 8 bases are shared with TRBD1. Unmatched junction bases numbered 5, after V lost 4 bases and J lost 6 bases. The germline V gene has CDR1 SGHRS and CDR2 YFSETQ. This CDR3 has 14 residues.

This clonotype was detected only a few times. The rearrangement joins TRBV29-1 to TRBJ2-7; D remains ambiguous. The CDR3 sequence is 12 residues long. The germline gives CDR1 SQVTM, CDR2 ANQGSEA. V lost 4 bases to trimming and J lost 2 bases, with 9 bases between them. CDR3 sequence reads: CSVGGRTYEQYF. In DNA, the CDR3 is TGCAGCGTTGGAGGTCGGACCTACGAGCAGTACTTC.

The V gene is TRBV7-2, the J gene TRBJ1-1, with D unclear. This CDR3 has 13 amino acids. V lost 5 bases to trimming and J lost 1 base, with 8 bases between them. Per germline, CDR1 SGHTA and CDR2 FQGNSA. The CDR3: CASSEQENTEAFF. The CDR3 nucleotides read TGTGCCAGCAGCGAACAAGAGAACACTGAAGCTTTCTTT.

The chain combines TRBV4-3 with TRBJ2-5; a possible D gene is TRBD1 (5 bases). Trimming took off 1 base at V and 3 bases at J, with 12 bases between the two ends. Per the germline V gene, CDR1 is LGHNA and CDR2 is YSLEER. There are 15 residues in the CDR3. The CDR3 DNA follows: TGCGCCAGCAGCCAAGGGGGCCAAATGAAAGAGACCCAGTACTTC. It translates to CASSQGGQMKETQYF.

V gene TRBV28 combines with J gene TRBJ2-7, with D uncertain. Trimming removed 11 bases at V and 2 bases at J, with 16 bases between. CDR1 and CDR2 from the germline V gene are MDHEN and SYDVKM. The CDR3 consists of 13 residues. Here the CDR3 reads CAWTCADPYEQYF. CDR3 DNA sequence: TGTGCCTGGACCTGCGCAGATCCCTACGAGCAGTACTTC. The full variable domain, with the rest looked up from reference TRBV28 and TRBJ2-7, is DVKVTQSSRYLVKRTGEKVFLECVQDMDHENMFWYRQDPGLGLRLIYFSYDVKMKEKGDIPEGYSVSREKKERFSLILESASTNQTSMYLCAWTCADPYEQYFGPGTRLTVT.

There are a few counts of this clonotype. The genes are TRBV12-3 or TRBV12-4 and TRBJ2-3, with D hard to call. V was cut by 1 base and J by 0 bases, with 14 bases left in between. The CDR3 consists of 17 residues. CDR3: CASSLVGLMHSTDTQYF. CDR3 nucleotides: TGTGCCAGCAGTTTAGTCGGTTTAATGCACAGCACAGATACGCAGTATTTT.

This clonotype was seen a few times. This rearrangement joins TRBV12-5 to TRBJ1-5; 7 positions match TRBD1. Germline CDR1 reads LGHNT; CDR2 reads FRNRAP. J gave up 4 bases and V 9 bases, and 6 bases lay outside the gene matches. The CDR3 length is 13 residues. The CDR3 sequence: CASAAQGNQPQHF. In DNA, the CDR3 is TGTGCTAGCGCCGCACAGGGGAATCAGCCCCAGCATTTT.

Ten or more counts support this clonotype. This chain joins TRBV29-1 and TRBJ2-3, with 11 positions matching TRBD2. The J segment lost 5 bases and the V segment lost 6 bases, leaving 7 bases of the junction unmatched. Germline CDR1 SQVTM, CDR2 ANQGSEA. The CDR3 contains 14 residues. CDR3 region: CSVATSGRGDTQYF. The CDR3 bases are TGCAGCGTAGCTACTAGCGGGAGAGGAGATACGCAGTATTTT.

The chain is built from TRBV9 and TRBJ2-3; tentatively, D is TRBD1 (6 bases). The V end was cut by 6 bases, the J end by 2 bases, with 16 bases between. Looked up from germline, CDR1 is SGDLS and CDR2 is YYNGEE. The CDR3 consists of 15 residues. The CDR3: CASNFQGYHTDTQYF. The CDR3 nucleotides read TGTGCCAGCAACTTCCAGGGGTATCACACAGATACGCAGTATTTT. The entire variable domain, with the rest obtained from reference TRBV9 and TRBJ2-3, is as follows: DSGVTQTPKHLITATGQRVTLRCSPRSGDLSVYWYQQSLDQGLQFLIQYYNGEERAKGNILERFSAQQFPDLHSELNLSSLELGDSALYFCASNFQGYHTDTQYFGPGTRLTVL.

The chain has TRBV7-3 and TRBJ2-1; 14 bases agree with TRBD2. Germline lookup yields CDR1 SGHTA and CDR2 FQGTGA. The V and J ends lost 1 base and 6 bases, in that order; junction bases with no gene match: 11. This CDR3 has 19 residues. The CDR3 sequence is CASSLRGGTSGSRGNEQFF. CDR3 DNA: TGTGCCAGCAGCTTAAGGGGAGGGACTAGCGGGAGTCGAGGCAATGAGCAGTTCTTC.

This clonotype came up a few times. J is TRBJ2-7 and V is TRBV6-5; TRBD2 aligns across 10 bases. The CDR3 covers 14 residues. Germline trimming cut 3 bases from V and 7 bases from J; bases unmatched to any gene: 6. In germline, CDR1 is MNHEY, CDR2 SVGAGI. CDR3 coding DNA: TGTGCCAGCAGTTATGGGACTAGCGCAGGGGAGCAGTACTTC. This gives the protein CASSYGTSAGEQYF.

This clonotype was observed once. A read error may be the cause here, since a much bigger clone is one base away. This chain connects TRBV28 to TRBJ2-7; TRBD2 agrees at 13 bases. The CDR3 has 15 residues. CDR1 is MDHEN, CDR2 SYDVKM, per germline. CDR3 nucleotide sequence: TGTGCCAGCAGTTTCACTAGCGGGAGGGGCGCCGAGCAGAACTTC. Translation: CASSFTSGRGAEQNF.

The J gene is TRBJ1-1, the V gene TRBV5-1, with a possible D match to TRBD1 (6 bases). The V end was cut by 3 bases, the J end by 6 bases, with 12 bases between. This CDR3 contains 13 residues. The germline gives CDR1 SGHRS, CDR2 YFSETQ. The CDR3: CASSWYPGAEAFF. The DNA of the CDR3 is TGCGCCAGCAGCTGGTACCCAGGGGCTGAAGCTTTCTTT. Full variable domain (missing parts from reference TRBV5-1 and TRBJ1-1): KAGVTQTPRYLIKTRGQQVTLSCSPISGHRSVSWYQQTPGQGLQFLFEYFSETQRNKGNFPGRFSGRQFSNSRSEMNVSTLELGDSALYLCASSWYPGAEAFFGQGTRLTVV.